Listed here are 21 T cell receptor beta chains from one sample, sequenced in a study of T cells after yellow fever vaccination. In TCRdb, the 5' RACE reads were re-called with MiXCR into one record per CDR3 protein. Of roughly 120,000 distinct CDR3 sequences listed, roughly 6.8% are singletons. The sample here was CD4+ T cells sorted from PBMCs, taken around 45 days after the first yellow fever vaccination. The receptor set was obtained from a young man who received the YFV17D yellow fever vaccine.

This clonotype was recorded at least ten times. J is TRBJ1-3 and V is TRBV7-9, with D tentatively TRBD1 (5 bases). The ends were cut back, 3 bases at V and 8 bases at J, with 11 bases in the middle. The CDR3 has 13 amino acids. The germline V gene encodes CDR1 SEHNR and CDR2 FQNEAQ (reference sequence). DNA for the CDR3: TGTGCCAGCAGCTTTGGGGGATCAGACACCATATATTTT. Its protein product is CASSFGGSDTIYF.

This chain's CDR3 is CASSIQGTDTQYF. DNA for the CDR3: TGTGCCAGTAGTATCCAAGGGACAGATACGCAGTATTTT. The chain recombines TRBV19 with TRBJ2-3, with D unresolved. Germline CDR1 is LNHDA and CDR2 is SQIVND (reference sequence). This CDR3 is 13 amino acids long. V shed 3 bases and J shed 3 bases, with 7 bases lying between them.

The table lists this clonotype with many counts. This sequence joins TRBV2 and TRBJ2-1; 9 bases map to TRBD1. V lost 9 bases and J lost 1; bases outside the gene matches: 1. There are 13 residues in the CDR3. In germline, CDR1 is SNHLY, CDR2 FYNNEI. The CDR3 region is CARQGASYNEQFF. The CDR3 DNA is TGTGCCAGACAGGGGGCTTCCTACAATGAGCAGTTCTTC.

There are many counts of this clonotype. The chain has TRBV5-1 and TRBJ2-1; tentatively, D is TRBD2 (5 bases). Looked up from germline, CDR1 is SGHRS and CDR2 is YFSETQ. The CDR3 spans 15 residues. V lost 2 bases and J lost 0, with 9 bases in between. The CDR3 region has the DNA TGCGCCAGCAGCTTAGCGGCTGGCTCCTACAATGAGCAGTTCTTC. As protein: CASSLAAGSYNEQFF.

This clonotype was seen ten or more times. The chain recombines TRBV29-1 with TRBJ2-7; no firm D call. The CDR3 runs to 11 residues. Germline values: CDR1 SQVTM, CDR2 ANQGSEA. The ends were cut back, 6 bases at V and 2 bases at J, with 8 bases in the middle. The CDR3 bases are TGCAGCGTACGGGCAACCTACGAGCAGTACTTC. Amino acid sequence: CSVRATYEQYF.

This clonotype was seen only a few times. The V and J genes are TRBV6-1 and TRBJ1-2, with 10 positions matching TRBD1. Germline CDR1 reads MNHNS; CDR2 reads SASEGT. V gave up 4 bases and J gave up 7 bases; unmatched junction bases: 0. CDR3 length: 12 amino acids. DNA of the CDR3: TGTGCCAGCAGTGGGGACAGGGGTGGCTACACCTTC. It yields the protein CASSGDRGGYTF.

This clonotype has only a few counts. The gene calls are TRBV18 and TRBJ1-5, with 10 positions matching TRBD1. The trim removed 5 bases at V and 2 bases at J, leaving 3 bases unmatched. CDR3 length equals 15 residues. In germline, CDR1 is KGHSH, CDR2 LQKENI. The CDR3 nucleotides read TGTGCCAGCTCAGGGACAGGGGTGGGCAATCAGCCCCAGCATTTT. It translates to CASSGTGVGNQPQHF.

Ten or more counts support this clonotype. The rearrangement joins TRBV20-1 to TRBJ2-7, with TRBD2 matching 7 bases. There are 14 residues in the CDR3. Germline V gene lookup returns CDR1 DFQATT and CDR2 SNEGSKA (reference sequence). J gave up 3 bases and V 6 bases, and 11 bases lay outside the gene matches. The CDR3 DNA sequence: TGCAGTGCCAGGAGGGCTAGCGGCTACTACGAGCAGTACTTC. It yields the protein CSARRASGYYEQYF.

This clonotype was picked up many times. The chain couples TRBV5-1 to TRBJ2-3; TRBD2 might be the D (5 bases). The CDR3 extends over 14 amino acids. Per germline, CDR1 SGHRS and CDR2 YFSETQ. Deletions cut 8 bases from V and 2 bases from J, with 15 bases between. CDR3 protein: CASADSASTDTQYF. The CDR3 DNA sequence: TGCGCCAGTGCGGACTCGGCCTCCACAGATACGCAGTATTTT.

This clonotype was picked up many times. The CDR3 loop reads CATSRAGQLYEQYF. CDR3 DNA sequence: TGTGCCACCAGCAGAGCCGGACAACTCTACGAGCAGTACTTC. The chain has TRBV15 and TRBJ2-7; the D gene is possibly TRBD1 (5 bases). Trimming removed 1 base at V and 3 bases at J, with 10 bases between. There are 14 residues in the CDR3. CDR1 is LNHNV, CDR2 YYDKDF, per germline (reference sequence). Supplemented by reference TRBV15 and TRBJ2-7, the full variable domain reads DAMVIQNPRYQVTQFGKPVTLSCSQTLNHNVMYWYQQKSSQAPKLLFHYYDKDFNNEADTPDNFQSRRPNTSFCFLDIRSPGLGDTAMYLCATSRAGQLYEQYFGPGTRLTVT.

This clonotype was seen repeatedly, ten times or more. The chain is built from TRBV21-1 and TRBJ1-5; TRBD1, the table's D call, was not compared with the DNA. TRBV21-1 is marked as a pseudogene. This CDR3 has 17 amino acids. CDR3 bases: TGTGCCAGCTTGCGGGGACAGGGAGGGTCGGGCAATCAGCCCCAGCATTTT. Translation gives CASLRGQGGSGNQPQHF.

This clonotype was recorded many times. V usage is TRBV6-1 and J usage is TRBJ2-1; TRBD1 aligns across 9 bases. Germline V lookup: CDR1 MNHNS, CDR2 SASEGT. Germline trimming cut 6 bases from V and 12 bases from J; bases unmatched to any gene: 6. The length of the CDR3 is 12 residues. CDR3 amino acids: CASSRDRDSQFF. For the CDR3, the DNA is TGTGCCAGCAGCCGGGACAGGGATTCGCAGTTCTTC.

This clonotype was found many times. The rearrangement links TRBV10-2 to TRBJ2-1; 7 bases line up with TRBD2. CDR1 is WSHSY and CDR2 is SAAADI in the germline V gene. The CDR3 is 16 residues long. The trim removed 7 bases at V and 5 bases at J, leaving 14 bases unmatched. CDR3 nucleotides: TGCGCCAGCAAATTCCCCCGCGGGACTACTAACAATGAGCAGTTCTTC. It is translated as CASKFPRGTTNNEQFF.

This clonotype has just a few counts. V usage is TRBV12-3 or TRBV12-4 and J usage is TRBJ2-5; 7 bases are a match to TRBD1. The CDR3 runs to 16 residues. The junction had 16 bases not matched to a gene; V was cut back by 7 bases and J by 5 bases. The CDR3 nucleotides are TGTGCCAGCATCCCCTCAAGGACAGGACCAGGGGAGACCCAGTACTTC. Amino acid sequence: CASIPSRTGPGETQYF.

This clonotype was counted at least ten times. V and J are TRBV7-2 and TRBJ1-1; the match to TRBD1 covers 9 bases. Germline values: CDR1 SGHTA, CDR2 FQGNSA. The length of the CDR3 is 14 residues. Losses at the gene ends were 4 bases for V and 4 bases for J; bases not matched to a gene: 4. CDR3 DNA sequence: TGTGCCAGCAGCTCACAGGGGGCGACCACTGAAGCTTTCTTT. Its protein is CASSSQGATTEAFF.

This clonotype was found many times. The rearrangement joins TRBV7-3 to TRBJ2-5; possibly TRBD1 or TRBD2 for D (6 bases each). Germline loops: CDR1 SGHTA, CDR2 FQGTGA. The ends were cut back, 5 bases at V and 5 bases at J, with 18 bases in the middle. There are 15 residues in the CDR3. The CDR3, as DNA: TGTGCCAGCAGCCTCCGAAGGGGGGCCATGGAGACCCAGTACTTC. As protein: CASSLRRGAMETQYF.

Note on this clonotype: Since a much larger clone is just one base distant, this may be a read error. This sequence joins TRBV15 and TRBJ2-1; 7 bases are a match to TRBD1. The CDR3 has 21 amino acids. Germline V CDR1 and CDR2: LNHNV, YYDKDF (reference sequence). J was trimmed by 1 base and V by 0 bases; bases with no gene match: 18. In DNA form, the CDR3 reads TGTGCCACCAGCAGAGATGCACGGGCATCGACAGGGATGAGGTCCTACAATGAGCAGTTCTTC. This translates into CATSRDARASTGMRSYNEQFF.

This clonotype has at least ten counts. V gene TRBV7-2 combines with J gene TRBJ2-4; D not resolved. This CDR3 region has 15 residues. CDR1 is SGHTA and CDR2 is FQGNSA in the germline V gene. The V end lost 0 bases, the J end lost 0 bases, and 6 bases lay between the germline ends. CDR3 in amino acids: CASSLALAAKNIQYF. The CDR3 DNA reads TGTGCCAGCAGCTTAGCGCTTGCAGCCAAAAACATTCAGTACTTC. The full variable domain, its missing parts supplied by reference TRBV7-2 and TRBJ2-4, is GAGVSQSPSNKVTEKGKDVELRCDPISGHTALYWYRQSLGQGLEFLIYFQGNSAPDKSGLPSDRFSAERTGGSVSTLTIQRTQQEDSAVYLCASSLALAAKNIQYFGAGTRLSVL.

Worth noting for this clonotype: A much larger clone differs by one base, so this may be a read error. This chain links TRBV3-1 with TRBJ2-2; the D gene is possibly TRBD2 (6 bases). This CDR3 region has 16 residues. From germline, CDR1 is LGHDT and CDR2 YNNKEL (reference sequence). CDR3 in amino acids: CACSQVRGTNTGELFF. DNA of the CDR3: TGTGCCTGCAGCCAAGTGCGGGGAACGAACACCGGGGAGCTGTTTTTT.

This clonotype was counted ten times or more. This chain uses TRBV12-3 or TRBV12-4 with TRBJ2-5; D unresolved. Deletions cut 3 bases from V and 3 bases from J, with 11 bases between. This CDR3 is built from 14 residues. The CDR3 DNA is TGTGCCAGCAGTTTTTCGGAGTACGAAGAGACCCAGTACTTC. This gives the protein CASSFSEYEETQYF.

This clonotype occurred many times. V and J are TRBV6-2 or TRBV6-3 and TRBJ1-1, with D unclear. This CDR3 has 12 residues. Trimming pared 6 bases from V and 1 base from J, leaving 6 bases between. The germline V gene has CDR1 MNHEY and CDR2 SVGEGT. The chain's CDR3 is CASSLTNTEAFF. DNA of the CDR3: TGTGCCAGCAGCCTAACGAACACTGAAGCTTTCTTT.